Each of the 27 T cell receptor beta chains below was sequenced from the same sample in a study of blood T cell repertoires in COVID-19. Libraries were prepared by immunoSEQ multiplex PCR; TCRdb keeps only in-frame clonotypes and omits some of them. The repertoire includes around 160,000 clones, roughly 80% of them detected once, and approximately 18% sits in the top ten. The source material was peripheral blood. The receptors originated from a woman of 80 years or more with acute or convalescent COVID-19.

The V gene is TRBV29-1, the J gene TRBJ1-6, with 9 bases that match TRBD1. V lost 7 bases and J lost 7; bases outside the gene matches: 5. Per the germline V gene, CDR1 is SQVTM and CDR2 is ANQGSEA. This CDR3 is 13 amino acids long. This CDR3 is CSARTGENSPLHF. The DNA of the CDR3 is TGCAGCGCCCGGACAGGGGAAAATTCACCCCTCCACTTT.

This chain uses TRBV28 with TRBJ2-2; tentatively, D is TRBD1 (6 bases). Germline assignment: CDR1 MDHEN and CDR2 SYDVKM. V lost 3 bases to trimming and J lost 1 base, with 12 bases between them. The CDR3 spans 16 residues. The DNA of the CDR3 is TGTGCCAGCAGTTTGGTCCCGGGACAGAACACCGGGGAGCTGTTTTTT. Protein sequence: CASSLVPGQNTGELFF. Together with reference TRBV28 and TRBJ2-2, the CDR3 gives the full variable domain: DVKVTQSSRYLVKRTGEKVFLECVQDMDHENMFWYRQDPGLGLRLIYFSYDVKMKEKGDIPEGYSVSREKKERFSLILESASTNQTSMYLCASSLVPGQNTGELFFGEGSRLTVL.

The count of this clone is one. The chain carries TRBV29-1 and TRBJ2-7; D remains unclear. The CDR3 has 13 amino acids. The V end was cut by 7 bases, the J end by 2 bases, with 15 bases between. CDR1 and CDR2 from the germline V gene are SQVTM and ANQGSEA. CDR3: CSAISHTTYEQYF. The CDR3 DNA reads as TGCAGCGCTATCTCTCACACTACCTACGAGCAGTACTTC.

This rearrangement joins TRBV7-2 to TRBJ1-1; D might be TRBD1 (5 bases). The CDR3 totals 14 residues. Germline CDR1 is SGHTA and CDR2 is FQGNSA. V was clipped by 1 base and J by 1 base, with 7 bases between them. The CDR3 reads CASSLGGSNTEAFF. The CDR3 nucleotides read TGTGCCAGCAGCTTAGGGGGCTCGAACACTGAAGCTTTCTTT.

The gene calls are TRBV24-1 and TRBJ1-4; 9 bases match TRBD1. The J segment lost 7 bases and the V segment lost 3 bases, leaving 2 bases of the junction unmatched. The CDR3 has 14 residues. Looked up from germline, CDR1 is KGHDR and CDR2 is SFDVKD. CDR3 DNA sequence: TGTGCCACCAGTGATCGGGACAGGGTTGAAAAACTGTTTTTT. Amino acid sequence: CATSDRDRVEKLFF.

This sequence joins TRBV4-1 and TRBJ2-1; 8 nucleotides line up with TRBD2. This CDR3 comprises 16 residues. CDR1 and CDR2 (germline): MGHRA, YSYEKL. Unmatched junction bases numbered 7, after V lost 1 base and J lost 5 bases. The CDR3 loop is CASSQGGWREDNEQFF. The CDR3 DNA reads as TGCGCCAGCAGCCAAGGCGGCTGGCGGGAGGACAATGAGCAGTTCTTC.

The chain carries TRBV2 and TRBJ1-4; D not certain. The CDR3 is made up of 12 amino acids. V was cut by 6 bases and J by 4 bases, with 6 bases left in between. Germline values: CDR1 SNHLY, CDR2 FYNNEI. This chain's CDR3 is CASRADNEKLFF. CDR3 nucleotide sequence: TGTGCCAGCAGGGCGGATAATGAAAAACTGTTTTTT.

The V call is TRBV5-1, the J call TRBJ1-2; D unclear. This CDR3 is built from 14 residues. Trimming stripped 0 bases from V and 4 bases from J, with 10 bases between. Per germline, CDR1 SGHRS and CDR2 YFSETQ. The CDR3 here is CASSLEAGSYGYTF. The DNA for the CDR3 is TGCGCCAGCAGCTTGGAGGCCGGGTCCTATGGCTACACCTTC.

The CDR3 here is CASSHRDRGRETQYF. Here the CDR3 DNA reads TGTGCCAGCAGTCATAGAGACAGGGGGCGAGAGACCCAGTACTTC. The chain couples TRBV3-1 (or the pseudogene TRBV3-2) to TRBJ2-5, with TRBD1 identical over 10 bases. Germline trimming cut 6 bases from V and 4 bases from J; bases unmatched to any gene: 8. From germline, CDR1 is LGHDT and CDR2 YNNKEL (reference sequence). The CDR3 consists of 15 residues.

The rearrangement links TRBV2 to TRBJ1-2; D call uncertain. Between the trimmed V and J ends, which lost 6 bases and 0 bases, there was a span of 8 bases. The CDR3 contains 13 residues. Germline CDR1 is SNHLY and CDR2 is FYNNEI. The CDR3 region is CASRRGPNYGYTF. The CDR3 region has the DNA TGTGCCAGCAGACGTGGCCCTAACTATGGCTACACCTTC.

This clone was picked up a small number of times. The CDR3 DNA reads as TGTGCCAGCAGCAAAGACGGGGGCACTGAAGCTTTCTTT. This codes for CASSKDGGTEAFF. The rearrangement uses TRBV11-3 and TRBJ1-1; a weak D match, TRBD1 (5 bases). V was trimmed by 5 bases and J by 4 bases, leaving 11 bases between them. Germline V gene lookup returns CDR1 SGHNT and CDR2 YENEEA. This CDR3 has 13 residues.

This clone was seen more than once but under ten times. V is TRBV19 and J is TRBJ1-2; 7 positions agree with TRBD1. Germline V gives CDR1 LNHDA, CDR2 SQIVND (reference sequence). V shed 8 bases and J 8 bases; nucleotides not matched to a gene: 8. The CDR3 spans 12 residues. In DNA, the CDR3 is TGTGCCAGTGAGGGGCCAGGGGGAGGCTACACCTTC. Translating gives CASEGPGGGYTF.

V gene TRBV6-5 combines with J gene TRBJ1-4; 8 bases match TRBD1. The CDR3 consists of 14 residues. V trimming: 6 bases; J trimming: 7 bases; junction bases outside the gene matches: 7. CDR1 is MNHEY, CDR2 SVGAGI, per germline. The CDR3 here is CASRYRGNGEKLFF. The CDR3 nucleotides are TGTGCCAGCAGGTACAGGGGGAACGGTGAAAAACTGTTTTTT.

V and J are TRBV25-1 and TRBJ2-1, with D perhaps matching TRBD1 (6 bases). V lost 6 bases and J 4 bases, leaving 13 bases between the germline ends. The CDR3 totals 14 residues. CDR1 and CDR2 (germline): MGHDK, SYGVNS. CDR3 region: CASRSQGSYNEQFF. The CDR3 region has the DNA TGTGCCAGCAGGAGTCAGGGGTCATACAATGAGCAGTTCTTC. The full variable domain, completed using reference TRBV25-1 and TRBJ2-1, is EADIYQTPRYLVIGTGKKITLECSQTMGHDKMYWYQQDPGMELHLIHYSYGVNSTEKGDLSSESTVSRIRTEHFPLTLESARPSHTSQYLCASRSQGSYNEQFFGPGTRLTVL.

The rearrangement links TRBV2 to TRBJ2-2; 7 bases align to TRBD2. This CDR3 comprises 13 residues. V lost 7 bases to trimming and J lost 6 bases; unmatched junction nucleotides: 5. From germline, CDR1 is SNHLY and CDR2 FYNNEI. The CDR3 nucleotides read TGTGCCAGCAACCTTGGGGGGGCCGGGGAGCTGTTTTTT. Translation: CASNLGGAGELFF.

The chain couples TRBV4-2 to TRBJ2-5, with 7 bases matching TRBD1. Germline V gene data show CDR1 as LGHNA and CDR2 as YNFKEQ. This CDR3 contains 13 residues. V was clipped by 6 bases and J by 3 bases; unmatched bases: 4. CDR3 region: CASSTTGEETQYF. The CDR3 DNA sequence: TGTGCCAGCAGTACCACAGGGGAAGAGACCCAGTACTTC.

V usage is TRBV5-1 and J usage is TRBJ1-2; D uncertain. V dropped 4 bases and J dropped 4 bases, with 14 bases sitting between them. This CDR3 is built from 14 residues. Germline V gene sequence: CDR1 SGHRS, CDR2 YFSETQ. The DNA of the CDR3 is TGCGCCAGCAGCGTAACCGGGGTCACCTATGGCTACACCTTC. Translated: CASSVTGVTYGYTF.

The V and J genes are TRBV19 and TRBJ2-4; 7 bases line up with TRBD1. CDR1 and CDR2 from the germline V gene are LNHDA and SQIVND (reference sequence). Trimming took 6 bases from V and 7 from J; bases not matched to a gene: 6. The CDR3 is 13 residues long. This CDR3 is CASSFDRANIQYF. The CDR3 bases are TGTGCCAGTAGCTTTGACAGGGCGAACATTCAGTACTTC.

This chain uses TRBV4-3 with TRBJ2-3; a weak D match, TRBD2 (5 bases). V was shortened by 1 base and J by 2 bases, with 7 bases between the two germline ends. CDR1 is LGHNA, CDR2 YSLEER, per germline. The CDR3 runs to 14 residues. The CDR3, as DNA: TGCGCCAGCAGCCAAGGGACTTTCACAGATACGCAGTATTTT. Translating gives CASSQGTFTDTQYF.

The rearrangement uses TRBV6-4 and TRBJ2-7; D is perhaps TRBD2 (5 bases). Deletions cut 3 bases from V and 7 bases from J, with 13 bases between. The germline gives CDR1 MRHNA, CDR2 SNTAGT. The CDR3 has 13 amino acids. The CDR3 sequence: CASSEGIGLEQYF. CDR3 bases: TGTGCCAGCAGTGAAGGAATAGGACTGGAGCAGTACTTC.

As concerns this clone: The junction departs from germline at one end; a sequencing error may be responsible. V is TRBV3-1 (or the pseudogene TRBV3-2) and J is TRBJ1-3; tentative D call: TRBD1 (5 bases). The CDR3 covers 16 residues. Germline V CDR1 and CDR2: LGHDT, YNNKEL (reference sequence). The CDR3 DNA reads as TGTGCCAGCAGTCAAGAGACAGTATACTCTGGAAACACCATATATTTT. Its protein product is CASSQETVYSGNTIYF.

In its sample, this clone was seen a few times. This rearrangement joins TRBV5-5 to TRBJ2-2; no firm D call. Trimming removed 2 bases from V and 1 base from J, with 6 bases in between. Germline CDR1 reads SGHKS; CDR2 reads YYEKEE (reference sequence). The CDR3 sequence is 14 residues long. The chain's CDR3 is CASSFSLNTGELFF. CDR3 DNA sequence: TGTGCCAGCAGCTTTAGCTTGAACACCGGGGAGCTGTTTTTT.

V and J are TRBV5-5 and TRBJ1-5; D remains unclear. This CDR3 is built from 16 residues. Between the trimmed V and J ends, which lost 5 bases and 9 bases, there was a span of 24 bases. Germline CDR1 and CDR2: SGHKS and YYEKEE (reference sequence). CDR3 DNA: TGTGCCAGCAGTCTGGGGAGGGATGGGTTCACGTCGCCCCAGCATTTT. Translation: CASSLGRDGFTSPQHF.

A remark on this clone: The sample has other DNA sequences that encode this CDR3 too. The V and J genes are TRBV27 and TRBJ1-3; D perhaps matches TRBD1 (6 bases). Trimming removed 0 bases at V and 3 bases at J, with 12 bases between. The germline gives CDR1 MNHEY, CDR2 SMNVEV (reference sequence). There are 16 residues in the CDR3. DNA for the CDR3: TGTGCCAGCAGTTTATCGGGGCAGGGGATTGGAAACACCATATATTTT. It codes for CASSLSGQGIGNTIYF.

The genes are TRBV5-1 and TRBJ2-2; TRBD2 agrees at 12 bases. The length of the CDR3 is 15 residues. Per germline, CDR1 SGHRS and CDR2 YFSETQ. Unmatched junction bases numbered 2, after V lost 2 bases and J lost 6 bases. The CDR3 reads CASSFLAGGAGELFF. As DNA, the CDR3 is TGCGCCAGCAGCTTCCTAGCGGGAGGGGCCGGGGAGCTGTTTTTT.

The chain carries TRBV3-1 (or the pseudogene TRBV3-2) and TRBJ1-1; 8 positions agree with TRBD1. There are 12 residues in the CDR3. The germline CDR1 and CDR2 sequences are LGHDT and YNNKEL (reference sequence). V lost 4 bases, J lost 11 bases, and 6 bases stayed unmatched. CDR3 loop: CASSLFTGGAFF. CDR3 bases: TGTGCCAGCAGCCTATTTACAGGGGGGGCTTTCTTT.

This clone has only one observation. V usage is TRBV5-1 and J usage is TRBJ1-2, with D possibly being TRBD1 (6 bases). Trimming took off 2 bases at V and 7 bases at J, with 9 bases between the two ends. The CDR3 runs 12 residues. CDR1 is SGHRS, CDR2 YFSETQ, per germline. The CDR3 region is CASSLQGSGYTF. The CDR3, as DNA: TGCGCCAGCAGCTTACAGGGTAGTGGCTACACCTTC.